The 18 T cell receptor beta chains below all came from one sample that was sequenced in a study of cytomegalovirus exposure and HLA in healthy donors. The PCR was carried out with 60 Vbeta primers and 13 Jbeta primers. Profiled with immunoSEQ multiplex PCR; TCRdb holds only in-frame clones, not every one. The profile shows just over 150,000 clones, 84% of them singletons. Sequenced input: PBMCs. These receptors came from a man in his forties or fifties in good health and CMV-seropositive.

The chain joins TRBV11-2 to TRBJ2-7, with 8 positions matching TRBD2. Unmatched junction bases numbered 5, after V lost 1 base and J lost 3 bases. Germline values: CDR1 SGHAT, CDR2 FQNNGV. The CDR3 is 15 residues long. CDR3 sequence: CASSLGPTSDYEQYV. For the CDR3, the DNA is TGTGCCAGCAGCTTAGGACCGACTAGCGACTACGAGCAGTACGTC.

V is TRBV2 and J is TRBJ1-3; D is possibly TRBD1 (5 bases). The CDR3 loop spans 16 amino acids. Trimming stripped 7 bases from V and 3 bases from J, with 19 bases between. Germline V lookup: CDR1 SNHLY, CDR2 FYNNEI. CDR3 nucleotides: TGTGCCAGCATGGGGGGGGGAGAAGCAATTGGAAACACCATATATTTT. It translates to CASMGGGEAIGNTIYF.

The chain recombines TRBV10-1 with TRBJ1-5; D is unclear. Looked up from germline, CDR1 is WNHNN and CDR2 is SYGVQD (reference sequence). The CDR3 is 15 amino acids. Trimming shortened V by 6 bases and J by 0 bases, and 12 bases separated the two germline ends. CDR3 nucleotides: TGCGCCAGCAGGCCCTCCGGGATTAGCAATCAGCCCCAGCATTTT. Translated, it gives CASRPSGISNQPQHF.

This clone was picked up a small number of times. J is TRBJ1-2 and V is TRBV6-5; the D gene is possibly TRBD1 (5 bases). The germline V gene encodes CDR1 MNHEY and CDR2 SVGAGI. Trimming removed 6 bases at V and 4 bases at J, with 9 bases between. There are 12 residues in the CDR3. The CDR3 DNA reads TGTGCCAGCAGGGTAACAGGCTATGGCTACACCTTC. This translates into CASRVTGYGYTF.

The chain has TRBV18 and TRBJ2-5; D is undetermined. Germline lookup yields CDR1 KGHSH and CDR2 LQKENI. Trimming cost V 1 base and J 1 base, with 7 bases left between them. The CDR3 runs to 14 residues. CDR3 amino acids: CASSPRGSQETQYF. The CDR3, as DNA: TGTGCCAGCTCACCACGCGGTAGCCAAGAGACCCAGTACTTC.

This CDR3 is CATSSVGQGSNEQFF. CDR3 DNA: TGTGCCACCAGCAGCGTAGGACAGGGGAGCAATGAGCAGTTCTTC. The J gene is TRBJ2-1, the V gene TRBV15; 9 bases match TRBD1. Germline values: CDR1 LNHNV, CDR2 YYDKDF (reference sequence). V lost 3 bases to trimming and J lost 6 bases; unmatched junction nucleotides: 6. CDR3 length: 15 residues.

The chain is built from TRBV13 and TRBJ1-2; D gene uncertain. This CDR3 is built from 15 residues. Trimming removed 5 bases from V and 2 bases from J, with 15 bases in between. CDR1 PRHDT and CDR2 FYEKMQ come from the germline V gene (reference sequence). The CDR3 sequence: CASSPDDRENYGYTF. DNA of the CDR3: TGTGCCAGCAGCCCCGATGATCGGGAAAACTATGGCTACACCTTC.

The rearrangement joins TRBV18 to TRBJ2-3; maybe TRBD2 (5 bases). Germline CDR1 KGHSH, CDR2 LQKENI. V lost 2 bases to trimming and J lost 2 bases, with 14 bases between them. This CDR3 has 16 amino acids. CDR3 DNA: TGTGCCAGCTCACCAGCAGAGGGTCGGGTCACAGATACGCAGTATTTT. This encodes CASSPAEGRVTDTQYF.

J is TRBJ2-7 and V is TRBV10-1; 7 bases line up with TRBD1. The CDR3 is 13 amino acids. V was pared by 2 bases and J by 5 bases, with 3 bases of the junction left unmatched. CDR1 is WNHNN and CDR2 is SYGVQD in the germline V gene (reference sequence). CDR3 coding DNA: TGCGCCAGCAGTGAGACAGGGGTGGACGAGCAGTACTTC. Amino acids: CASSETGVDEQYF.

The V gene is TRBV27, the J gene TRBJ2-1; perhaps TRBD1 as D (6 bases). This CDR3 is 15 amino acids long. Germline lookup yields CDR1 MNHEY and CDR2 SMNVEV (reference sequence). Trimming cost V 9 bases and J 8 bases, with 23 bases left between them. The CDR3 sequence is CASSSAMGATDEQFF. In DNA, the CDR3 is TGTGCCAGTTCATCAGCGATGGGGGCTACAGATGAGCAGTTCTTC.

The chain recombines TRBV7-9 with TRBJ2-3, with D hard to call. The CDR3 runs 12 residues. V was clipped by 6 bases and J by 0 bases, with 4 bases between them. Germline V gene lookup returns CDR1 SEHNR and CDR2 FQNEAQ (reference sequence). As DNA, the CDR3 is TGTGCCAGCAGGTCTAGCACAGATACGCAGTATTTT. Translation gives CASRSSTDTQYF.

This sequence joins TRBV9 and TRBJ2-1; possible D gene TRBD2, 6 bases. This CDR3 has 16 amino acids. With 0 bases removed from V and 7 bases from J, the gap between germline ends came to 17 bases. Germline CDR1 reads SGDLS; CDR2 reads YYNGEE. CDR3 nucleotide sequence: TGTGCCAGCAGCGTAGATCGGGGGTCCCTGGGGAATGAGCAGTTCTTC. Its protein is CASSVDRGSLGNEQFF. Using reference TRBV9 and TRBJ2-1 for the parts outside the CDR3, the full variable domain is DSGVTQTPKHLITATGQRVTLRCSPRSGDLSVYWYQQSLDQGLQFLIQYYNGEERAKGNILERFSAQQFPDLHSELNLSSLELGDSALYFCASSVDRGSLGNEQFFGPGTRLTVL.

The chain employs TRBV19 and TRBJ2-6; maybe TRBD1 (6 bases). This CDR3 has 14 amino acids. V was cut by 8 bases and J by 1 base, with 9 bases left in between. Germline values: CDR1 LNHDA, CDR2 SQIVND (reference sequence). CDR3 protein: CASSDRSGANVLTF. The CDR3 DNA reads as TGTGCCAGTTCCGACAGGTCTGGGGCCAACGTCCTGACTTTC.

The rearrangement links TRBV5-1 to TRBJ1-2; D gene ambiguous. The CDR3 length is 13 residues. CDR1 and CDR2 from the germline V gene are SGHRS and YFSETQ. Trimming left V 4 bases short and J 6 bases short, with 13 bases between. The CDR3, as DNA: TGCGCCAGCAGCCCGCTTGGTCAGGATGGCTACACCTTC. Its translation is CASSPLGQDGYTF.

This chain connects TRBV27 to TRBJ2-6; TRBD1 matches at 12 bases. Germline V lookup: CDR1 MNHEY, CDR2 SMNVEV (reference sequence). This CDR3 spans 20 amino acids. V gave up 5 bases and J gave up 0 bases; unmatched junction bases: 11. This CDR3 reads CASSTYRRDRGPSGANVLTF. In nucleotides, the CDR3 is TGTGCCAGCAGTACCTACCGTCGGGACAGGGGGCCCTCTGGGGCCAACGTCCTGACTTTC.

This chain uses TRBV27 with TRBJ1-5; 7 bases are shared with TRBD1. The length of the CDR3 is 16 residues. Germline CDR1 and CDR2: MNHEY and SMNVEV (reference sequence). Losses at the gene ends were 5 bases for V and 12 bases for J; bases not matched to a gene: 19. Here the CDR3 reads CASSSRGIGTDAGQHF. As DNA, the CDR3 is TGTGCCAGCAGTAGTAGGGGTATTGGGACAGATGCTGGCCAGCATTTT.

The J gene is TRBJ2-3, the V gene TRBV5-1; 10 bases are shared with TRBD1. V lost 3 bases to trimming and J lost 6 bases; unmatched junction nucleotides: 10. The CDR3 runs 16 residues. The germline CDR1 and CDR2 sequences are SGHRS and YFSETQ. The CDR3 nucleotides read TGCGCCAGCAGCTATGGAGTAGGGACAGGGGCCGATACGCAGTATTTT. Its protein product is CASSYGVGTGADTQYF.

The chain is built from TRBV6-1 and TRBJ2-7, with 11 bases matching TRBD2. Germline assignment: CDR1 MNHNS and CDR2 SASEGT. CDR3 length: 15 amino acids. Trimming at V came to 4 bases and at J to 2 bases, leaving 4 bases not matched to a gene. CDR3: CASSVATSGTYEQYV. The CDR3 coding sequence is TGTGCCAGCAGTGTCGCGACTAGCGGGACCTACGAGCAGTACGTC.